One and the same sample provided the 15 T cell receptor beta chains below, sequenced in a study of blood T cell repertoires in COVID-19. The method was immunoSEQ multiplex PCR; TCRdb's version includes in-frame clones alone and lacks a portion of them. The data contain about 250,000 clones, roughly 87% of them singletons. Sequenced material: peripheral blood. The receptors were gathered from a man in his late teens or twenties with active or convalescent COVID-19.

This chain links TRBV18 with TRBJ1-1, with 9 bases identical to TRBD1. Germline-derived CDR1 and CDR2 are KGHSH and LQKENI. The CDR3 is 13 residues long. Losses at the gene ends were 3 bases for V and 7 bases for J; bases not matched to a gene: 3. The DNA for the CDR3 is TGTGCCAGCTCACCGGGACAGGGTAATGAAGCTTTCTTT. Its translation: CASSPGQGNEAFF.

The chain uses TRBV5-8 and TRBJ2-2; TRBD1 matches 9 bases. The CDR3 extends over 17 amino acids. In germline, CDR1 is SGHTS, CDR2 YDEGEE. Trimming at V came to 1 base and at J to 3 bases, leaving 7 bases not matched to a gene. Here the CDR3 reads CASSLTMTGGDTGELFF. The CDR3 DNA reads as TGTGCCAGCAGCTTGACTATGACAGGGGGAGACACCGGGGAGCTGTTTTTT.

CDR3 coding DNA: TGTGCCAGCAGTGATGGTCGGCTAGACACCGGGGAGCTGTTTTTT. This gives the protein CASSDGRLDTGELFF. The J gene is TRBJ2-2, the V gene TRBV6-4; D gene ambiguous. CDR1 and CDR2 from the germline V gene are MRHNA and SNTAGT. The CDR3 covers 15 residues. V was shortened by 3 bases and J by 3 bases, with 11 bases between the two germline ends.

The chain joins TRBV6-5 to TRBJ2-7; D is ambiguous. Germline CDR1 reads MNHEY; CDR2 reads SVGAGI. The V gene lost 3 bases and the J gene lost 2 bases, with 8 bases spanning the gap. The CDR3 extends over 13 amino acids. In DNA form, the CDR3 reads TGTGCCAGCAGTTATGGGCCTACCTACGAGCAGTACTTC. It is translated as CASSYGPTYEQYF.

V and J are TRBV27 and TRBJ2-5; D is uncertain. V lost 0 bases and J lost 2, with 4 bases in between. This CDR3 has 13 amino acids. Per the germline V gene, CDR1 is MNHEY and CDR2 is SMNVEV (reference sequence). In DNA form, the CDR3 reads TGTGCCAGCAGTTTATCCTCTCAAGAGACCCAGTACTTC. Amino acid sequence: CASSLSSQETQYF.

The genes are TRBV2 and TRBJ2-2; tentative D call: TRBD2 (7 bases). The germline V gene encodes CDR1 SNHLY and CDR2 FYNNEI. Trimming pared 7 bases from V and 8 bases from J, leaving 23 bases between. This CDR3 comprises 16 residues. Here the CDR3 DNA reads TGTGCCAGCACCCGAAGCGGAGGGGGGGGTTCTGGGGAGCTGTTTTTT. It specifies CASTRSGGGGSGELFF.

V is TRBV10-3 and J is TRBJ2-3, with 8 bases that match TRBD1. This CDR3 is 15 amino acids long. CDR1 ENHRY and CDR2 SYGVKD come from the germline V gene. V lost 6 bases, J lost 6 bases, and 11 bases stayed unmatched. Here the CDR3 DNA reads TGTGCCATCAGCGATCGACAGGGGAGCTCCGATACGCAGTATTTT. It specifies CAISDRQGSSDTQYF.

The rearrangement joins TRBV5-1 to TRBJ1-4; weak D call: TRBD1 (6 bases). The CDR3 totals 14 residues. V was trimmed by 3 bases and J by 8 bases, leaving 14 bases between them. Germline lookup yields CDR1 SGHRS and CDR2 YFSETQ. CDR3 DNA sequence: TGCGCCAGCAGCTGGCAGGGGCTAGGGGAAAAACTGTTTTTT. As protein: CASSWQGLGEKLFF.

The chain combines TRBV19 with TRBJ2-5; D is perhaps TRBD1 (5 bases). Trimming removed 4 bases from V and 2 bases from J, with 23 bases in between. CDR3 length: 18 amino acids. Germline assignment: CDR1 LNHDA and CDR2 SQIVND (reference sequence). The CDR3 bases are TGTGCCAGTAGTACTTACCCCAGGGTCGCCGGAATACAAGAGACCCAGTACTTC. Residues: CASSTYPRVAGIQETQYF. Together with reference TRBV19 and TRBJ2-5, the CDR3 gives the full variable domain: DGGITQSPKYLFRKEGQNVTLSCEQNLNHDAMYWYRQDPGQGLRLIYYSQIVNDFQKGDIAEGYSVSREKKESFPLTVTSAQKNPTAFYLCASSTYPRVAGIQETQYFGPGTRLLVL.

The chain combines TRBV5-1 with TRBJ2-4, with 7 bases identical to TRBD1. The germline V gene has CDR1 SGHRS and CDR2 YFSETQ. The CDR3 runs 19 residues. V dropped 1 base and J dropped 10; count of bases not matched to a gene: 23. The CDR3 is CASSLTLTRRQGERGIQYF. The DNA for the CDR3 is TGCGCCAGCAGCTTGACTCTTACTCGCCGGCAGGGGGAACGGGGTATTCAGTACTTC.

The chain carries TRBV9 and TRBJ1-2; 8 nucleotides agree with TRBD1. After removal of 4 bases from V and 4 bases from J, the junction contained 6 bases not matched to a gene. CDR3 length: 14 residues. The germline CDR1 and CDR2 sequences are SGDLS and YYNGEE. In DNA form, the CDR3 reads TGTGCCAGCAGCTCCCGGACAGGGACCTATGGCTACACCTTC. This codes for CASSSRTGTYGYTF.

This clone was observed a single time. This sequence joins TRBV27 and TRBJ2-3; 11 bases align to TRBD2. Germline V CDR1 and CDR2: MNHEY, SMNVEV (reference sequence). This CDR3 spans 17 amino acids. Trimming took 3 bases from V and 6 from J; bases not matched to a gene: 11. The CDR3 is CASSLIAGGPFGDTQYF. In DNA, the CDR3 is TGTGCCAGCAGTTTGATAGCGGGAGGGCCTTTTGGGGATACGCAGTATTTT.

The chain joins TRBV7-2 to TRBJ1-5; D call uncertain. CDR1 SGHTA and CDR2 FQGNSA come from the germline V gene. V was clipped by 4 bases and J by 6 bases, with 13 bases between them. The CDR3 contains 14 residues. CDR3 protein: CASSSEVALQPQHF. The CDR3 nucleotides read TGTGCCAGCAGCTCGGAGGTCGCGCTTCAGCCCCAGCATTTT.

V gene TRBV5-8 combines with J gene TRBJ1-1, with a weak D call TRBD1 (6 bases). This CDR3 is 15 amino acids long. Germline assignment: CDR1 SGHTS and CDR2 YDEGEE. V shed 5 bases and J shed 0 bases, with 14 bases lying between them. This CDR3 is CASSFGQYMNTEAFF. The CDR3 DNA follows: TGTGCCAGCAGTTTTGGACAGTACATGAACACTGAAGCTTTCTTT.

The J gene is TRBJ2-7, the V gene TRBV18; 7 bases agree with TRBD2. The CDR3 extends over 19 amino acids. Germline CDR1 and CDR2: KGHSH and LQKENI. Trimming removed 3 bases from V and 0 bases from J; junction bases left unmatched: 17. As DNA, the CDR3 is TGTGCCAGCTCACCCCTCCGCAGGGTAGCGGGCGACAGCTCCTACGAGCAGTACTTC. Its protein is CASSPLRRVAGDSSYEQYF.